Following are 18 T cell receptor beta chains from one sample sequenced in a study of early T cells in non-severe SARS-CoV-2 infection. TCRdb processed the 5' RACE reads anew with MiXCR; each CDR3 protein has one entry. The sample contains 56,000 or so distinct CDR3 sequences, less than 15% of which appear only once. Specimen: whole blood, collected at baseline. These TCRs come from an adult who was a healthcare worker with PCR-confirmed SARS-CoV-2 infection or an uninfected control (not recorded which).

This clonotype appeared a few times. The V and J genes are TRBV14 and TRBJ1-1, with 9 positions matching TRBD1. This CDR3 spans 15 amino acids. Germline V CDR1 and CDR2: SGHDN, FVKESK. Trimming removed 3 bases from V and 1 base from J; junction bases left unmatched: 3. The CDR3 region has the DNA TGTGCCAGCAGCCAGGGACAGGGAACGAACACTGAAGCTTTCTTT. Translation gives CASSQGQGTNTEAFF.

This clonotype was recorded many times. The chain joins TRBV2 to TRBJ2-1, with D possibly being TRBD1 or TRBD2 (5 bases each). The CDR3 spans 15 residues. CDR1 SNHLY and CDR2 FYNNEI come from the germline V gene. V lost 2 bases, J lost 8 bases, and 16 bases lay in between. The CDR3 protein is CASSERRYLGDEQFF. The CDR3 DNA is TGTGCCAGCAGTGAAAGACGATACTTGGGGGATGAGCAGTTCTTC.

Only a few counts were recorded for this clonotype. The gene calls are TRBV7-9 and TRBJ2-7; D not resolved. This CDR3 comprises 11 residues. The germline V gene encodes CDR1 SEHNR and CDR2 FQNEAQ (reference sequence). The V end was cut by 3 bases, the J end by 6 bases, with 6 bases between. As DNA, the CDR3 is TGTGCCAGCAGCTTCGCGGCCGAGCAGTACTTC. Protein product: CASSFAAEQYF. The complete variable domain, with remaining parts taken from reference TRBV7-9 and TRBJ2-7, reads DTGVSQNPRHKITKRGQNVTFRCDPISEHNRLYWYRQTLGQGPEFLTYFQNEAQLEKSRLLSDRFSAERPKGSFSTLEIQRTEQGDSAMYLCASSFAAEQYFGPGTRLTVT.

This clonotype was recorded many times. The chain links TRBV21-1 to TRBJ1-1. TRBV21-1 represents a pseudogene. This CDR3 region has 14 residues. In DNA form, the CDR3 reads TGTGCCAGCAGCAAAGAGTCTGGGAACACTGAAGCTTTCTTT. This sequence encodes CASSKESGNTEAFF.

The sample holds a few counts of this clonotype. The V and J genes are TRBV19 and TRBJ2-3, with D maybe TRBD1 (6 bases). The germline CDR1 and CDR2 sequences are LNHDA and SQIVND (reference sequence). Trimming left V 3 bases short and J 11 bases short, with 15 bases between. This CDR3 spans 13 amino acids. The CDR3 sequence: CASSMQARGGQYF. DNA of the CDR3: TGTGCCAGTAGTATGCAGGCCAGGGGTGGGCAGTATTTT.

V gene TRBV2 combines with J gene TRBJ2-1; 9 positions match TRBD1. The CDR3 covers 16 residues. Germline CDR1 SNHLY, CDR2 FYNNEI. The ends lost 8 bases at V and 5 bases at J; junction bases unmatched: 13. DNA for the CDR3: TGTGCCAGCGGAATGCCCGGGACAGGGTTGCACAATGAGCAGTTCTTC. Residues: CASGMPGTGLHNEQFF.

This clonotype was picked up many times. This chain connects TRBV4-2 to TRBJ2-4, with unresolved D. V lost 1 base and J 6 bases, leaving 10 bases between the germline ends. The CDR3 runs to 14 residues. Germline CDR1 is LGHNA and CDR2 is YNFKEQ. CDR3 nucleotide sequence: TGTGCCAGCAGCCAAGTACCACCACTAAACATTCAGTACTTC. As protein: CASSQVPPLNIQYF.

In regard to this clonotype: A read error may produce the germline difference seen at one junction end. This chain uses TRBV7-6 with TRBJ1-6; D is uncertain. Germline-derived CDR1 and CDR2 are SGHVS and FNYEAQ. This CDR3 contains 15 residues. The CDR3 loop is CASSSGRSSNSPLHF. The CDR3 region has the DNA TGTGCCAGCAGCAGCGGACGGTCCTCTAATTCACCCCTCCACTTT. Full variable domain (outside the CDR3, taken from reference TRBV7-6 and TRBJ1-6): GAGVSQSPRYKVTKRGQDVALRCDPISGHVSLYWYRQALGQGPEFLTYFNYEAQQDKSGLPNDRFSAERPEGSISTLTIQRTEQRDSAMYRCASSSGRSSNSPLHFGNGTRLTVT.

The V and J genes are TRBV2 and TRBJ1-1; D gene uncertain. Looked up from germline, CDR1 is SNHLY and CDR2 is FYNNEI. This CDR3 spans 15 amino acids. Trimming took off 2 bases at V and 1 base at J, with 11 bases between the two ends. The CDR3 DNA follows: TGTGCCAGCAGTGAATTTGGAAGCCAGAACACTGAAGCTTTCTTT. As protein: CASSEFGSQNTEAFF.

The chain recombines TRBV7-6 with TRBJ2-3; D is uncertain. V gave up 4 bases and J gave up 1 base, with 9 bases separating them. The CDR3 has 14 amino acids. From germline, CDR1 is SGHVS and CDR2 FNYEAQ. CDR3: CASSSVLRTDTQYF. The DNA for the CDR3 is TGTGCCAGCAGCTCAGTACTACGCACAGATACGCAGTATTTT.

The chain is built from TRBV12-3 or TRBV12-4 and TRBJ1-5, with 8 bases aligning to TRBD1. Losses at the gene ends were 4 bases for V and 4 bases for J; bases not matched to a gene: 3. CDR3 size: 14 residues. This CDR3 is CASSSGQGNQPQHF. For the CDR3, the DNA is TGTGCCAGCAGTTCTGGACAGGGTAATCAGCCCCAGCATTTT.

This clonotype was recorded many times. The CDR3 sequence: CASSPYSPGDGSSSGANVLTF. CDR3 sequence (DNA): TGTGCCAGCTCACCTTATTCACCAGGGGACGGGAGCTCTTCTGGGGCCAACGTCCTGACTTTC. The chain uses TRBV18 and TRBJ2-6; D may match TRBD1 or TRBD2 (6 bases each). The germline V gene encodes CDR1 KGHSH and CDR2 LQKENI. V lost 3 bases, J lost 1 base, and 25 bases lay in between. This CDR3 has 21 amino acids.

This clonotype was counted ten times or more. This rearrangement joins TRBV12-3 or TRBV12-4 to TRBJ1-1; weak D call: TRBD1 (5 bases). With 4 bases removed from V and 5 bases from J, the gap between germline ends came to 14 bases. The CDR3 covers 14 residues. In DNA, the CDR3 is TGTGCCAGCAGTTCCGTCGTGGGGCGGACTGAAGCTTTCTTT. This encodes CASSSVVGRTEAFF.

To note about this clonotype: Because it lacks the conserved phenylalanine or tryptophan at the end, this CDR3 is likely a read error. The chain links TRBV7-8 to TRBJ2-1; 12 bases are a match to TRBD2. The trim removed 4 bases at V and 7 bases at J, leaving 5 bases unmatched. From germline, CDR1 is SGHVS and CDR2 FQNEAQ. The CDR3 covers 15 residues. CDR3 protein: CASSSSGTSGNEQFI. The CDR3, as DNA: TGTGCCAGCAGCTCCTCCGGGACTAGCGGGAATGAGCAGTTCATC.

The CDR3 sequence is CASSPPSRGPNTEAFF. CDR3 sequence (DNA): TGTGCCAGCTCACCACCTTCCAGGGGCCCCAACACTGAAGCTTTCTTT. This chain links TRBV18 with TRBJ1-1, with TRBD1 as a possible D gene (6 bases). This CDR3 is built from 16 residues. Germline V CDR1 and CDR2: KGHSH, LQKENI. The germline V and J ends were trimmed by 0 bases and 2 bases, with 13 bases remaining between them.

With respect to this clonotype: One end of the junction varies from germline; a read error may be responsible. The chain employs TRBV5-8 and TRBJ2-3; TRBD2 matches at 13 bases. CDR3 length: 15 residues. The germline gives CDR1 SGHTS, CDR2 YDEGEE. The CDR3 loop reads CASNLGTSGTNTQYF. CDR3 nucleotides: TGTGCCAGCAACTTGGGGACTAGCGGGACTAATACGCAGTATTTT.

This clonotype is a singleton in its sample. CDR3 residues: CASSDRNTEAFF. CDR3 nucleotides: TGTGCCAGCAGCGACAGGAACACTGAAGCTTTCTTT. The gene calls are TRBV12-3 or TRBV12-4 and TRBJ1-1, with D tentatively TRBD1 (5 bases). This CDR3 is built from 12 residues. V was cut by 6 bases and J by 1 base, with 6 bases left in between.

This clonotype was observed once. The rearrangement joins TRBV10-1 to TRBJ2-5; TRBD2 is a possible D gene (7 bases). CDR3 size: 16 residues. Germline V lookup: CDR1 WNHNN, CDR2 SYGVQD (reference sequence). V dropped 0 bases and J dropped 2 bases, with 13 bases sitting between them. The CDR3 nucleotides are TGCGCCAGCAGTGAGTCAACAGGGAGGGATCAAGAGACCCAGTACTTC. It is translated as CASSESTGRDQETQYF.